The 22 T cell receptor beta chains below come from one sample, sequenced in a study of blood T cell repertoires in COVID-19. Method: immunoSEQ multiplex PCR; TCRdb's copy keeps in-frame clones and lacks some. The sample lists over 250,000 clones; about 88% were seen once. The material sequenced was peripheral blood. The receptors shown here come from a human donor with COVID-19, enrolled during active disease. The donor label of this sample is uncertain.

The V and J genes are TRBV28 and TRBJ1-5, with D perhaps matching TRBD1 (5 bases). Trimming removed 8 bases from V and 1 base from J, with 15 bases in between. The CDR3 consists of 15 residues. Germline V CDR1 and CDR2: MDHEN, SYDVKM. CDR3 sequence: CASSKGMRSNQPQHF. Written as DNA, the CDR3 is TGTGCCAGCTCTAAGGGGATGAGGAGCAATCAGCCCCAGCATTTT.

The rearrangement uses TRBV28 and TRBJ2-1, with TRBD2 matching 10 bases. CDR1 is MDHEN and CDR2 is SYDVKM in the germline V gene. J gave up 1 base and V 8 bases, and 8 bases lay outside the gene matches. The CDR3 contains 16 residues. In DNA, the CDR3 is TGTGCCAGCTTGCGCGGACTAGCGGCTTCCTACAATGAGCAGTTCTTC. This codes for CASLRGLAASYNEQFF.

The chain joins TRBV5-1 to TRBJ2-5; the D gene is possibly TRBD2 (6 bases). Germline-derived CDR1 and CDR2 are SGHRS and YFSETQ. V shed 4 bases and J shed 1 base, with 17 bases lying between them. This CDR3 spans 16 amino acids. The CDR3, as DNA: TGCGCCAGCAGCCTGGGGGGTAGCGGCCCCCAAGAGACCCAGTACTTC. Amino acids: CASSLGGSGPQETQYF.

This chain connects TRBV19 to TRBJ1-1; D gene unclear. V lost 5 bases and J lost 6, with 19 bases in between. This CDR3 region has 15 residues. CDR1 is LNHDA, CDR2 SQIVND, per germline (reference sequence). The DNA of the CDR3 is TGTGCCAGTAGTTCCAACCCCCGGAGCTGGGCTGAAGCTTTCTTT. It translates to CASSSNPRSWAEAFF.

Note on this clone: Other nucleotide sequences from this sample produce the same CDR3. This rearrangement joins TRBV28 to TRBJ2-3, with a possible D match to TRBD2 (5 bases). This CDR3 has 14 residues. Germline V gene lookup returns CDR1 MDHEN and CDR2 SYDVKM. Trimming stripped 3 bases from V and 0 bases from J, with 7 bases between. CDR3 nucleotides: TGTGCCAGCAGTTTCGGCGGGAGCACAGATACGCAGTATTTT. Its translation: CASSFGGSTDTQYF.

This clone has at least ten counts. The chain employs TRBV19 and TRBJ2-2, with TRBD2 matching 11 bases. Trimming took 6 bases from V and 2 from J; bases not matched to a gene: 14. In germline, CDR1 is LNHDA, CDR2 SQIVND (reference sequence). The CDR3 consists of 19 residues. The CDR3 here is CASSQRGTSGTINTGELFF. The CDR3, as DNA: TGTGCCAGTAGCCAACGGGGGACTAGCGGAACGATTAACACCGGGGAGCTGTTTTTT.

There are a few counts of this clone. This chain links TRBV28 with TRBJ1-2; 10 bases are shared with TRBD1. The germline gives CDR1 MDHEN, CDR2 SYDVKM. The CDR3 consists of 14 residues. V shed 6 bases and J 5 bases; nucleotides not matched to a gene: 6. CDR3 sequence: CASRGQGNGYGYTF. The CDR3 nucleotides are TGTGCCAGCAGGGGACAGGGGAACGGGTATGGCTACACCTTC.

This clone appeared once. V usage is TRBV19 and J usage is TRBJ2-6; 10 bases map to TRBD2. V was pared by 6 bases and J by 1 base, with 15 bases of the junction left unmatched. Germline loops: CDR1 LNHDA, CDR2 SQIVND (reference sequence). The CDR3 consists of 20 residues. CDR3 bases: TGTGCCAGTAGCATAAGACTAGCGGGCCTGGCCGTGTCTGGGGCCAACGTCCTGACTTTC. Its protein product is CASSIRLAGLAVSGANVLTF.

The gene calls are TRBV30 and TRBJ1-4; no definite D call. This CDR3 comprises 13 residues. The V end was cut by 1 base, the J end by 8 bases, with 11 bases between. Germline CDR1 GTSNPN, CDR2 SVGIG (reference sequence). In DNA, the CDR3 is TGTGCCTGGAGTGGAACCTCCGGGGAAAAACTGTTTTTT. It encodes CAWSGTSGEKLFF.

The chain links TRBV24-1 to TRBJ2-1; the match to TRBD2 covers 13 bases. The V segment lost 4 bases and the J segment 0 bases; nucleotides outside the gene matches: 2. The CDR3 sequence is 17 residues long. Per the germline V gene, CDR1 is KGHDR and CDR2 is SFDVKD. CDR3 in amino acids: CATSDGTSGASYNEQFF. DNA of the CDR3: TGTGCCACCAGTGACGGGACTAGCGGGGCCTCCTACAATGAGCAGTTCTTC.

The genes are TRBV7-9 and TRBJ1-6, with 7 bases lining up with TRBD1. V gave up 5 bases and J gave up 6 bases; unmatched junction bases: 10. The CDR3 sequence is 16 residues long. In germline, CDR1 is SEHNR, CDR2 FQNEAQ (reference sequence). As DNA, the CDR3 is TGTGCCAGCAGCGTCTCAGGGGGTCCAATTAATTCACCCCTCCACTTT. This gives the protein CASSVSGGPINSPLHF.

This chain's CDR3 is CASSLGLAGVNEQFF. The DNA for the CDR3 is TGTGCCAGCAGCTTGGGACTAGCGGGAGTCAATGAGCAGTTCTTC. The V call is TRBV7-3, the J call TRBJ2-1; 14 nucleotides align to TRBD2. J was trimmed by 6 bases and V by 3 bases; bases with no gene match: 1. Germline CDR1 reads SGHTA; CDR2 reads FQGTGA. The CDR3 is 15 amino acids.

This rearrangement joins TRBV30 to TRBJ1-1; 8 bases line up with TRBD1. The V gene's germline CDR1 is GTSNPN and CDR2 SVGIG (reference sequence). The CDR3 consists of 13 residues. Unmatched junction bases numbered 3, after V lost 5 bases and J lost 1 base. In nucleotides, the CDR3 is TGTGCCTGGGACAGGGGACAGAACACTGAAGCTTTCTTT. The encoded protein is CAWDRGQNTEAFF. The full variable domain, rest sourced from reference TRBV30 and TRBJ1-1, is SQTIHQWPATLVQPVGSPLSLECTVEGTSNPNLYWYRQAAGRGLQLLFYSVGIGQISSEVPQNLSASRPQDRQFILSSKKLLLSDSGFYLCAWDRGQNTEAFFGQGTRLTVV.

The genes are TRBV2 and TRBJ1-4, with 8 bases aligning to TRBD1. J lost 6 bases, V lost 5 bases, and 8 bases had no gene match. The CDR3 is 15 amino acids. The germline gives CDR1 SNHLY, CDR2 FYNNEI. DNA of the CDR3: TGTGCCAGCAGTTACGACAGGGGTTATGATGAAAAACTGTTTTTT. It is translated as CASSYDRGYDEKLFF.

This chain links TRBV6-5 with TRBJ1-5; D not certain. This CDR3 comprises 12 residues. The V end was cut by 5 bases, the J end by 5 bases, with 7 bases between. CDR1 is MNHEY, CDR2 SVGAGI, per germline. CDR3 amino acids: CASSRSDQPQHF. CDR3 in DNA: TGTGCCAGCAGTCGAAGCGATCAGCCCCAGCATTTT.

Here the CDR3 DNA reads TGTGCCAGTAGTATCCTCGGACTCGAAACGGGTGGCTACACCTTC. Its protein is CASSILGLETGGYTF. V usage is TRBV19 and J usage is TRBJ1-2; unclear D gene. Trimming shortened V by 3 bases and J by 7 bases, and 18 bases separated the two germline ends. The CDR3 covers 15 residues. Germline V lookup: CDR1 LNHDA, CDR2 SQIVND (reference sequence). Based on the CDR3 plus reference TRBV19 and TRBJ1-2, the full variable domain is DGGITQSPKYLFRKEGQNVTLSCEQNLNHDAMYWYRQDPGQGLRLIYYSQIVNDFQKGDIAEGYSVSREKKESFPLTVTSAQKNPTAFYLCASSILGLETGGYTFGSGTRLTVV.

The genes are TRBV6-1 and TRBJ2-5; TRBD1 aligns across 9 bases. CDR1 MNHNS and CDR2 SASEGT come from the germline V gene. The V and J ends lost 3 bases and 4 bases, in that order; junction bases with no gene match: 3. CDR3 length: 14 amino acids. Here the CDR3 DNA reads TGTGCCAGCAGTGAGGACAGGGGAGGAGAGACCCAGTACTTC. As protein: CASSEDRGGETQYF.

The J gene is TRBJ1-1, the V gene TRBV28; D is perhaps TRBD1 (6 bases). Trimming shortened V by 5 bases and J by 7 bases, and 8 bases separated the two germline ends. Per the germline V gene, CDR1 is MDHEN and CDR2 is SYDVKM. The CDR3 consists of 11 residues. In nucleotides, the CDR3 is TGTGCCAGCAGTGACAGGATTGAAGCTTTCTTT. Residues: CASSDRIEAFF.

This sequence joins TRBV19 and TRBJ2-3; D is uncertain. Trimming stripped 3 bases from V and 2 bases from J, with 12 bases between. CDR3 size: 15 residues. The V gene's germline CDR1 is LNHDA and CDR2 SQIVND (reference sequence). The CDR3, as DNA: TGTGCCAGTAGTATTTCACACGGGTACACAGATACGCAGTATTTT. Encoded protein: CASSISHGYTDTQYF.

The chain carries TRBV11-2 and TRBJ2-5; 13 nucleotides line up with TRBD2. Germline V gene lookup returns CDR1 SGHAT and CDR2 FQNNGV. This CDR3 is 17 amino acids long. The junction had 9 bases not matched to a gene; V was cut back by 5 bases and J by 3 bases. In nucleotides, the CDR3 is TGTGCCAGCAGCGTCGGGACTAGCGGGAACCCAGAAGAGACCCAGTACTTC. Translating gives CASSVGTSGNPEETQYF.

V usage is TRBV19 and J usage is TRBJ2-1; perhaps TRBD1 as D (8 bases). The CDR3 covers 16 residues. The V end lost 3 bases, the J end lost 2 bases, and 14 bases lay between the germline ends. Per germline, CDR1 LNHDA and CDR2 SQIVND (reference sequence). CDR3 in DNA: TGTGCCAGTAGTATCACAGGGGGGGAGCCCTACAATGAGCAGTTCTTC. This codes for CASSITGGEPYNEQFF. The entire variable domain, with the rest obtained from reference TRBV19 and TRBJ2-1, is as follows: DGGITQSPKYLFRKEGQNVTLSCEQNLNHDAMYWYRQDPGQGLRLIYYSQIVNDFQKGDIAEGYSVSREKKESFPLTVTSAQKNPTAFYLCASSITGGEPYNEQFFGPGTRLTVL.

The chain joins TRBV12-3 or TRBV12-4 to TRBJ2-5, with 8 bases identical to TRBD1. J gave up 4 bases and V 8 bases, and 6 bases lay outside the gene matches. This CDR3 comprises 13 residues. CDR3 protein: CASSGRGRETQYF. In nucleotides, the CDR3 is TGTGCCAGCTCCGGCAGGGGGCGAGAGACCCAGTACTTC.